Each of the 10 T cell receptor beta chains below was sequenced from the same sample in a study of CD8 T cells in ankylosing spondylitis (dated by TCRdb to the late 2010s). The library relied on 5' RACE. The instrument given in TCRdb is Illumina HiSeq 2500. Starting from the raw public reads, TCRdb applied fastp trimming at Q25, assembled clones with MiXCR and retained in-frame beta chains. Each entry merges the rows of one CDR3 protein and shows their most common DNA and genes. Recorded for this sample are a few hundred thousand distinct CDR3 sequences; 20% to 25% of them occurred a single time. Of the sample, over 10% is held by the ten largest clones. Sequences were obtained from blood, either unsorted or a sorted T cell fraction (not recorded which). These receptors all stem from a male donor with ankylosing spondylitis or in good health (not recorded which).

This clonotype was seen just once. This rearrangement joins TRBV7-7 to TRBJ2-5, with D hard to call. V was trimmed by 1 base and J by 9 bases, leaving 15 bases between them. The CDR3 is 14 amino acids. Germline V gene data show CDR1 as SSHAT and CDR2 as FNYEAQ (reference sequence). The CDR3, as DNA: TGTGCCAGCAGCTTAGGGATTGGTGGGCCCTCCCAGTACTTC. It translates to CASSLGIGGPSQYF.

The chain combines TRBV10-2 with TRBJ2-5, with a tentative D call TRBD1 (6 bases). Germline CDR1 WSHSY, CDR2 SAAADI. Deletions cut 3 bases from V and 5 bases from J, with 13 bases between. The CDR3 is 14 amino acids. CDR3 in DNA: TGCGCCAGCAGTGACAGGGGAATATGGGAGACCCAGTACTTC. It is translated as CASSDRGIWETQYF.

This sequence joins TRBV9 and TRBJ2-2; D call uncertain. The length of the CDR3 is 12 residues. CDR1 and CDR2 (germline): SGDLS, YYNGEE. Trimming removed 1 base at V and 6 bases at J, with 4 bases between. CDR3 nucleotides: TGTGCCAGCAGCGTATCCCCCGGGGAGCTGTTTTTT. Its protein is CASSVSPGELFF.

This clonotype was observed a handful of times. The DNA for the CDR3 is TGCAGCGTTCTCCCTCCGGCCGCCAACGAGCAGTACTTC. Translated, it gives CSVLPPAANEQYF. V usage is TRBV29-1 and J usage is TRBJ2-7; D unclear. The germline V gene encodes CDR1 SQVTM and CDR2 ANQGSEA. With 5 bases removed from V and 5 bases from J, the gap between germline ends came to 16 bases. The CDR3 runs 13 residues.

This clonotype has ten or more counts. The chain recombines TRBV29-1 with TRBJ2-7, with D unclear. Germline CDR1 reads SQVTM; CDR2 reads ANQGSEA. CDR3 length equals 13 residues. V dropped 4 bases and J dropped 0 bases, with 10 bases sitting between them. CDR3 bases: TGCAGCGTTGTTCTTGCCCACTCCTACGAGCAGTACTTC. This gives the protein CSVVLAHSYEQYF.

This clonotype has more than one count but fewer than ten. The rearrangement links TRBV29-1 to TRBJ2-1, with D perhaps TRBD1 (6 bases). CDR3 length: 11 amino acids. In germline, CDR1 is SQVTM, CDR2 ANQGSEA. Trimming removed 7 bases at V and 8 bases at J, with 12 bases between. Here the CDR3 DNA reads TGCAGCGGCTACAGGGCCCATGAGCAGTTCTTC. Encoded protein: CSGYRAHEQFF.

The genes are TRBV6-5 and TRBJ1-2; D is uncertain. V gave up 4 bases and J gave up 1 base, with 19 bases separating them. Per the germline V gene, CDR1 is MNHEY and CDR2 is SVGAGI. The CDR3 is 17 amino acids. The CDR3 spells CASSSVPAGWDNYGYTF. The CDR3 bases are TGTGCCAGCAGTTCCGTGCCGGCCGGGTGGGATAACTATGGCTACACCTTC.

This clonotype was detected a few times. V and J are TRBV29-1 and TRBJ2-2; D is ambiguous. Looked up from germline, CDR1 is SQVTM and CDR2 is ANQGSEA. The V gene lost 1 base and the J gene lost 2 bases, with 11 bases spanning the gap. CDR3 size: 15 residues. DNA for the CDR3: TGCAGCGTTGAAGGTGTGGGGTACAACACCGGGGAGCTGTTTTTT. Translating it yields CSVEGVGYNTGELFF.

This clonotype was seen only a few times. The rearrangement joins TRBV11-2 to TRBJ2-1; TRBD2 matches at 12 bases. The germline gives CDR1 SGHAT, CDR2 FQNNGV. This CDR3 is built from 15 residues. Trimming removed 5 bases from V and 8 bases from J; junction bases left unmatched: 7. The CDR3 DNA reads TGTGCCAGCAGCAACCCTAGCGGGGGGGTGGATGAGCAGTTCTTC. The encoded protein is CASSNPSGGVDEQFF.

This CDR3 is CASSFLAGDRAEQYF. The DNA for the CDR3 is TGTGCCAGCAGTTTTCTGGCGGGGGACCGTGCCGAGCAGTACTTC. This chain joins TRBV28 and TRBJ2-7; 7 positions agree with TRBD2. This CDR3 comprises 15 residues. The V segment lost 3 bases and the J segment 6 bases; nucleotides outside the gene matches: 11. Germline CDR1 MDHEN, CDR2 SYDVKM. Supplemented by reference TRBV28 and TRBJ2-7, the full variable domain reads DVKVTQSSRYLVKRTGEKVFLECVQDMDHENMFWYRQDPGLGLRLIYFSYDVKMKEKGDIPEGYSVSREKKERFSLILESASTNQTSMYLCASSFLAGDRAEQYFGPGTRLTVT.